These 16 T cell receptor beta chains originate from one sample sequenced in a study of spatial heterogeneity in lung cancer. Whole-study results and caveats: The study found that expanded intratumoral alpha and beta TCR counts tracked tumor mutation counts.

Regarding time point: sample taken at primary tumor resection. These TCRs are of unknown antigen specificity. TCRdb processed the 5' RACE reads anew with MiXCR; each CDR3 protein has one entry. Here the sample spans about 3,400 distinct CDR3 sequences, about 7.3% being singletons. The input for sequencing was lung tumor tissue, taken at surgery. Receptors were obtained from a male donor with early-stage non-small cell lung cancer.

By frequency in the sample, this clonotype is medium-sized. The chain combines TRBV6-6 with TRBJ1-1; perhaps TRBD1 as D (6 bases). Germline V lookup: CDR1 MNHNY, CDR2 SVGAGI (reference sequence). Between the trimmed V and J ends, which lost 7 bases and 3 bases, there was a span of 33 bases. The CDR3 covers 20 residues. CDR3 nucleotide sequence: TGTGCCAGCACTCCAGGGGTCGGGGGCCGAAATGCCCTCGGGGACACTGAAGCTTTCTTT. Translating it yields CASTPGVGGRNALGDTEAFF.

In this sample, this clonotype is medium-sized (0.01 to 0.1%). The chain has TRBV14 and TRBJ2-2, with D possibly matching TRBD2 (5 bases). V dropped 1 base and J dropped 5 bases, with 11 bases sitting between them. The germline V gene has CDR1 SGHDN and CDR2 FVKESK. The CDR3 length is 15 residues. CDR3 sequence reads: CASSQAMRGTGELFF. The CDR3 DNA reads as TGTGCCAGCAGCCAAGCGATGCGCGGGACCGGGGAGCTGTTTTTT.

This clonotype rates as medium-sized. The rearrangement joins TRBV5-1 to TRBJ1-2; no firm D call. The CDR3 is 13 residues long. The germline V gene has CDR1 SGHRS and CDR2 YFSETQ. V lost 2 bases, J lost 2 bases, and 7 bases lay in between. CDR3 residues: CASSLGENYGYTF. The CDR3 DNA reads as TGCGCCAGCAGCTTAGGAGAAAACTATGGCTACACCTTC.

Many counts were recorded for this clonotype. The CDR3 is CASSYTRSGELFF. CDR3 bases: TGTGCCAGCAGTTACACTAGATCCGGGGAGCTGTTTTTT. V gene TRBV6-5 combines with J gene TRBJ2-2; possible D gene TRBD2, 5 bases. This CDR3 spans 13 amino acids. Germline lookup yields CDR1 MNHEY and CDR2 SVGAGI. V lost 2 bases, J lost 6 bases, and 7 bases lay in between.

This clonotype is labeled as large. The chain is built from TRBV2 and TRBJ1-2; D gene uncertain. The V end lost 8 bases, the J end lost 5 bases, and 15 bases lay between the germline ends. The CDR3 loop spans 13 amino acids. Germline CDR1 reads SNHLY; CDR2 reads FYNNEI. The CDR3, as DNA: TGTGCCAGCCAGCCCCAGGACGATTATGGCTACACCTTC. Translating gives CASQPQDDYGYTF.

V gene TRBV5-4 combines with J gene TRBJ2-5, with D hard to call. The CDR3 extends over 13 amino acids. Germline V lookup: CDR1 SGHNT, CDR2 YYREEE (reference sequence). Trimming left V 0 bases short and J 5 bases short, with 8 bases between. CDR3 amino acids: CASSLGLLETQYF. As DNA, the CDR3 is TGTGCCAGCAGCTTGGGACTTCTGGAGACCCAGTACTTC.

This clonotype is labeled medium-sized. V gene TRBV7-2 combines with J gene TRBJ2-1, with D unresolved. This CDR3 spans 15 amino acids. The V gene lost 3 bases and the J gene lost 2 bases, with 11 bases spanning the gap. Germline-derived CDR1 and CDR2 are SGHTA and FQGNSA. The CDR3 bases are TGTGCCAGCAGCTTTAATAGTCTGCCCTACAATGAGCAGTTCTTC. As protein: CASSFNSLPYNEQFF. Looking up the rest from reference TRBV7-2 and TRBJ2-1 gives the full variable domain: GAGVSQSPSNKVTEKGKDVELRCDPISGHTALYWYRQSLGQGLEFLIYFQGNSAPDKSGLPSDRFSAERTGGSVSTLTIQRTQQEDSAVYLCASSFNSLPYNEQFFGPGTRLTVL.

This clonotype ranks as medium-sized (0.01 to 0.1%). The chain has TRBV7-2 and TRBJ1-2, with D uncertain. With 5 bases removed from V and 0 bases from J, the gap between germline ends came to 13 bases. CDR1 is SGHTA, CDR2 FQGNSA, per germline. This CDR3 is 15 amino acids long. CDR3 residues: CASSAGWTANYGYTF. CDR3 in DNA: TGTGCCAGCAGCGCCGGTTGGACGGCTAACTATGGCTACACCTTC.

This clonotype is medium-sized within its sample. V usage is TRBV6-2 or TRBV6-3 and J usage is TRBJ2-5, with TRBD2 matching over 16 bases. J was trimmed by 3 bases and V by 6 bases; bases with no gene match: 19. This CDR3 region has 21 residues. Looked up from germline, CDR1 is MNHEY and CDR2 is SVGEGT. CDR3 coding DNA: TGTGCCAGCAGACGTCCCGGGACTAGCGGGGGGGCCTCTTCGCGGAAAGAGACCCAGTACTTC. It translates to CASRRPGTSGGASSRKETQYF.

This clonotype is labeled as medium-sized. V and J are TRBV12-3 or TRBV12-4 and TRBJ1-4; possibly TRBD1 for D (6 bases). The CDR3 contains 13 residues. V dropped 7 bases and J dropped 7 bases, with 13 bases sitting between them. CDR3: CASTGGEGEKLFF. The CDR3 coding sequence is TGTGCCAGCACTGGGGGCGAGGGTGAAAAACTGTTTTTT.

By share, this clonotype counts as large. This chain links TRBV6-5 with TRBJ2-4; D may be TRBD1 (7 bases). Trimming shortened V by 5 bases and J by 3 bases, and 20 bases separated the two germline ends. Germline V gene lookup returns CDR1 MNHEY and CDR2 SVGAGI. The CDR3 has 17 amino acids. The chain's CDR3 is CASSRNRGGSGKNIQYF. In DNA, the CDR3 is TGTGCCAGCAGTAGAAACAGGGGAGGTTCTGGCAAAAACATTCAGTACTTC.

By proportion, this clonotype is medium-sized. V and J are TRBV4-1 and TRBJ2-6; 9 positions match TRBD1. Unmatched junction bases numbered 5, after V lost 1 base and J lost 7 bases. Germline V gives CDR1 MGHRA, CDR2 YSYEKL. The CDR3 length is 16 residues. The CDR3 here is CASSQAGTGIANVLTF. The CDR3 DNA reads TGCGCCAGCAGCCAAGCCGGGACAGGGATCGCCAACGTCCTGACTTTC.

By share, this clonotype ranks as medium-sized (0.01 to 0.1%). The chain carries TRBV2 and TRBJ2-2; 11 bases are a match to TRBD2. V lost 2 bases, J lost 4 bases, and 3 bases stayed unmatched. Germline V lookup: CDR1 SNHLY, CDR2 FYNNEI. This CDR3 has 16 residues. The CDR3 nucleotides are TGTGCCAGCAGTGAACTAGCGGGGGGTCTCACCGGGGAGCTGTTTTTT. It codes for CASSELAGGLTGELFF. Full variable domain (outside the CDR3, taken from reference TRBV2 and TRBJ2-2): EPEVTQTPSHQVTQMGQEVILRCVPISNHLYFYWYRQILGQKVEFLVSFYNNEISEKSEIFDDQFSVERPDGSNFTLKIRSTKLEDSAMYFCASSELAGGLTGELFFGEGSRLTVL.

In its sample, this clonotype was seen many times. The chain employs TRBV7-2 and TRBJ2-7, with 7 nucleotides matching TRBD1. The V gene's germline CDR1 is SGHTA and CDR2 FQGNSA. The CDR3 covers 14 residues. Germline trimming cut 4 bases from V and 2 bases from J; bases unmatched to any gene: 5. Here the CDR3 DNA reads TGTGCCAGCAGCTCCCGGGACAGCACCTACGAGCAGTACTTC. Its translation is CASSSRDSTYEQYF. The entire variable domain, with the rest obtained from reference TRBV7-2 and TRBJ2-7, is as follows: GAGVSQSPSNKVTEKGKDVELRCDPISGHTALYWYRQSLGQGLEFLIYFQGNSAPDKSGLPSDRFSAERTGGSVSTLTIQRTQQEDSAVYLCASSSRDSTYEQYFGPGTRLTVT.

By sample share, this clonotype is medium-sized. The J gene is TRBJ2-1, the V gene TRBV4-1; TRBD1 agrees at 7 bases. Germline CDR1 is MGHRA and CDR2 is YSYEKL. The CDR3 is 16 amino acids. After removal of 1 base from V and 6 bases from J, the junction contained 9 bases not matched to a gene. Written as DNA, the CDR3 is TGCGCCAGCAGCCAAGGACCAGGGGGACCTCGCAATGAGCAGTTCTTC. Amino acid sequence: CASSQGPGGPRNEQFF.

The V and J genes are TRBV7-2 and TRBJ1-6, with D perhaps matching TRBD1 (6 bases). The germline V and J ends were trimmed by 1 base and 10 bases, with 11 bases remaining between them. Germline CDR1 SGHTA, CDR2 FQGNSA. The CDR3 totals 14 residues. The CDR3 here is CASSLGGAQSPLHF. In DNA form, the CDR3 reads TGTGCCAGCAGCTTAGGGGGGGCTCAATCACCCCTCCACTTT.